Below are 12 T cell receptor beta chains sequenced from a single sample in a study of T cell responses to AZD1222 COVID-19 vaccine. The repertoire was sequenced with immunoSEQ multiplex PCR; TCRdb's copy has only in-frame clones and lacks some. The table has approximately 70,000 clones, around 87% seen once. This specimen was peripheral blood, taken on day 0 of AZD1222 vaccination. These receptors were taken from an adult in good health.

The chain has TRBV7-8 and TRBJ2-5, with 10 bases aligning to TRBD2. CDR3 size: 15 residues. CDR1 and CDR2 from the germline V gene are SGHVS and FQNEAQ. Trimming cost V 2 bases and J 4 bases; bases outside gene matches: 4. CDR3 nucleotides: TGTGCCAGCAGCTTAACTAGCGGGGTCGTAGAGACCCAGTACTTC. Protein: CASSLTSGVVETQYF.

The chain recombines TRBV11-2 with TRBJ1-3; D uncertain. Germline CDR1 SGHAT, CDR2 FQNNGV. Trimming pared 2 bases from V and 0 bases from J, leaving 5 bases between. The CDR3 contains 14 residues. The CDR3 protein is CASSLFFSGNTIYF. CDR3 nucleotide sequence: TGTGCCAGCAGCTTATTCTTCTCTGGAAACACCATATATTTT.

The chain links TRBV29-1 to TRBJ1-1; TRBD1 agrees at 7 bases. With V trimmed by 0 bases and J by 11 bases, 6 bases remained unmatched. The CDR3 runs 12 residues. CDR1 SQVTM and CDR2 ANQGSEA come from the germline V gene. The CDR3 region has the DNA TGCAGCGTTGAAGAGACAGGGTCCTTCGCTTTCTTT. This gives the protein CSVEETGSFAFF.

The chain is built from TRBV18 and TRBJ1-3; no reliable D call. Per the germline V gene, CDR1 is KGHSH and CDR2 is LQKENI. Trimming took 3 bases from V and 0 from J, leaving 15 bases between them. This CDR3 is 17 amino acids long. The CDR3 region has the DNA TGTGCCAGCTCACCGCAGTTGCAGAGAGGCTCTGGAAACACCATATATTTT. Residues: CASSPQLQRGSGNTIYF.

The chain uses TRBV5-4 and TRBJ2-2; 10 bases align to TRBD2. The CDR3 sequence is 18 residues long. V lost 4 bases, J lost 5 bases, and 14 bases stayed unmatched. Looked up from germline, CDR1 is SGHNT and CDR2 is YYREEE (reference sequence). The CDR3 sequence: CASSGKPGLALMTGELFF. CDR3 sequence (DNA): TGTGCCAGCAGCGGCAAACCGGGACTAGCGTTGATGACCGGGGAGCTGTTTTTT.

This clone was picked up a small number of times. This rearrangement joins TRBV5-1 to TRBJ1-6; the D is unclear. Germline V gene lookup returns CDR1 SGHRS and CDR2 YFSETQ. Trimming stripped 0 bases from V and 6 bases from J, with 10 bases between. The CDR3 contains 15 residues. This chain's CDR3 is CASSLGTEGNSPLHF. CDR3 DNA: TGCGCCAGCAGCTTGGGAACAGAGGGTAATTCACCCCTCCACTTT.

The chain carries TRBV2 and TRBJ1-5; D is unclear. CDR3 length: 13 amino acids. Germline V gene sequence: CDR1 SNHLY, CDR2 FYNNEI. Trimming took off 4 bases at V and 2 bases at J, with 6 bases between the two ends. CDR3: CASSAEGNQPQHF. In DNA, the CDR3 is TGTGCCAGCAGTGCCGAGGGCAATCAGCCCCAGCATTTT.

The chain joins TRBV7-9 to TRBJ1-6; D possibly corresponds to TRBD1 (5 bases). The germline V gene has CDR1 SEHNR and CDR2 FQNEAQ (reference sequence). The CDR3 has 14 amino acids. V was clipped by 1 base and J by 10 bases, with 11 bases between them. The CDR3 nucleotides are TGTGCCAGCAGCTTAGAACAGGCAGGGTCACCCCTCCACTTT. Its translation: CASSLEQAGSPLHF.

The chain carries TRBV30 and TRBJ1-5, with D tentatively TRBD1 (6 bases). CDR3 length equals 14 residues. In germline, CDR1 is GTSNPN, CDR2 SVGIG (reference sequence). The ends were cut back, 0 bases at V and 7 bases at J, with 13 bases in the middle. CDR3 nucleotides: TGTGCCTGGAGTGTTTCAGGGGTTCGCCAGCCCCAGCATTTT. Protein sequence: CAWSVSGVRQPQHF.

V usage is TRBV5-4 and J usage is TRBJ2-7; no reliable D call. CDR3 length equals 11 residues. The germline gives CDR1 SGHNT, CDR2 YYREEE (reference sequence). V lost 4 bases, J lost 3 bases, and 5 bases lay in between. The CDR3 DNA follows: TGTGCCAGCAGCACCTACTACGAGCAGTACTTC. Encoded protein: CASSTYYEQYF.

The chain has TRBV28 and TRBJ1-1, with 7 positions matching TRBD1. Germline V CDR1 and CDR2: MDHEN, SYDVKM. Trimming at V came to 5 bases and at J to 5 bases, leaving 5 bases not matched to a gene. There are 13 residues in the CDR3. This CDR3 is CASSGAGGTEAFF. DNA for the CDR3: TGTGCCAGCAGTGGGGCAGGGGGTACTGAAGCTTTCTTT.

The CDR3 bases are TGTGCCAGCAGTTTAGAAGAAATAGACAGGCCCCGTCAGCCCCAGCATTTT. Its protein product is CASSLEEIDRPRQPQHF. The V call is TRBV28, the J call TRBJ1-5, with a weak D call TRBD1 (6 bases). The germline V gene has CDR1 MDHEN and CDR2 SYDVKM. This CDR3 has 17 amino acids. Trimming removed 2 bases from V and 6 bases from J, with 20 bases in between.